The text below deals with one TCR beta chain. The antigen remains undetermined. The data were obtained in a study of regulatory and conventional T cells in RAG deficiency. Points from the study as a whole: RAG-deficient patients showed markedly lower Shannon entropy and higher Simpson indices than control T-cell subsets.

The assay was immunoSEQ multiplex PCR, and TCRdb's table has in-frame clones only and misses some. Among 20,000 to 25,000 clones listed, about 92% were seen once. Conventional CD4+ T cells were sorted from blood as CD25-low CD127-high cells. In addition, the sample was reused for a study of regulatory T cells. As that report states: Primers: 52 TRBV forward and 13 TRBJ reverse.

This TCR was recovered from a human donor in good health. The specimen sequenced was CD4+ T cells sorted from blood.

CDR3 coding DNA: TGTGCCAGCAGACAAAGGACAGGGGGAGATACGCAGTATTTT. It codes for CASRQRTGGDTQYF. This sequence joins TRBV25-1 and TRBJ2-3; 10 bases align to TRBD1. V trimming: 6 bases; J trimming: 5 bases; junction bases outside the gene matches: 5. This CDR3 spans 14 amino acids. The germline V gene encodes CDR1 MGHDK and CDR2 SYGVNS.